This T cell receptor beta chain emerged from a study of CD8 T cells in Susac syndrome. Negative isolation yielded CD4+ and CD8+ T cells, and FACS enriched TEMRA cells. An amount of RNA that ranged from about 0.45 to 1 ug was reverse transcribed with random hexamers. In TCRdb, the immunoSEQ multiplex PCR reads were re-called with MiXCR into one record per CDR3 protein. The table includes just under 150,000 distinct CDR3 sequences, roughly 95% detected once. Germline values: CDR1 KGHSH, CDR2 LQKENI. The CDR3 covers 13 residues. Trimming took off 0 bases at V and 10 bases at J, with 12 bases between the two ends.

The sequence derives from a human donor in good health. The sample comprised CD4+ T cells from PBMCs. The chain combines TRBV18 with TRBJ2-5; D gene uncertain. CDR3 amino acids: CASSPPTTLGQYF. CDR3 DNA sequence: TGTGCCAGCTCACCACCGACAACCTTAGGCCAGTACTTC.